This TCR beta chain was identified in a study of blood T cell repertoires in COVID-19 (dated by TCRdb to the early 2020s). The study in broad terms: The collaborator samples originated in the United States, Italy and Spain and spanned the acute and convalescent phases of COVID-19. The prospective study material was composed of cDNA or gDNA derived from T cells, B-cell-depleted T cells, or PBMCs. Deeply sampled blood TCRbeta repertoires from subjects exposed to, actively infected with, or recovered from COVID-19 were included in the dataset. A freely available public database, intended as a resource for researchers studying the immune response to SARS-CoV-2, is where the repertoires were released. Where HLA class I and class II types were available, the types were taken from metadata supplied by the sample provider, not from assay-based typing. Samples came from the ongoing ImmuneRACE study (first 160 participants) plus 1,254 subjects from 6 global collaborators. Sample metadata almost always included a de-identified subject ID, COVID-19 status, age in years and sex. Broader findings and caveats from the paper: The quantity of clinical and demographic metadata differed by source and by participant and was supplied without curation.

TCRbeta CDR3 regions were amplified from genomic DNA using the immunoSEQ Assay, a bias-controlled multiplex PCR. The study's own analysis went as follows. Within the assay, amplification of reference gene primers was used to estimate how many nucleated cells each sample contained. Sequence reads were collapsed and filtered to measure the absolute abundance of every unique TCRbeta CDR3 rearrangement. For each sample, productive Simpson clonality was calculated as the square root of Simpson's diversity index over productive rearrangements. The clones in this table, taken by TCRdb from immuneACCESS, are in-frame only. Not every clone is retained; where verified, under half of the shortfall comes from an unresolved V gene, and the cause of the rest is unknown. The D gene and trimming were derived from the DNA, and the V and J assignments and clone size from that table. This sample lists some 370,000 clones; 90% were detected once. The top ten clonotypes cover 6.5% to 8% of the sample.

Trimming removed 6 bases from V and 8 bases from J; the gene matches leave 21 bases unexplained. Sequences MNHEY (CDR1) and SVGEGT (CDR2) are obtained from the germline V gene. From the cysteine through the phenylalanine, the CDR3 covers 18 amino acids. Only the CDR3 region is kept as DNA, spanning 54 bases read in frame from base 1. On this clone: The clone's antigen remains unknown. No qualities accompany the bases; no much larger clone lies one base away.

The collaborating institutions used their own protocols to collect whole blood in K2EDTA tubes. For TCRbeta analysis, collaborator samples were shipped as frozen whole blood, as isolated PBMCs, or as DNA extracted from either sample type. Sequencing input: peripheral blood. This sequence was found in a man younger than 35 with active or convalescent COVID-19. In this chain, TRBV6-2 or TRBV6-3 is recombined with TRBJ2-1, and 8 bases in between align with TRBD2. CDR3 region: CASSPGTRRPSGSYEQFF. The DNA sequence is TGTGCCAGCAGCCCCGGGACTAGACGTCCCTCTGGGTCGTATGAGCAGTTCTTC.